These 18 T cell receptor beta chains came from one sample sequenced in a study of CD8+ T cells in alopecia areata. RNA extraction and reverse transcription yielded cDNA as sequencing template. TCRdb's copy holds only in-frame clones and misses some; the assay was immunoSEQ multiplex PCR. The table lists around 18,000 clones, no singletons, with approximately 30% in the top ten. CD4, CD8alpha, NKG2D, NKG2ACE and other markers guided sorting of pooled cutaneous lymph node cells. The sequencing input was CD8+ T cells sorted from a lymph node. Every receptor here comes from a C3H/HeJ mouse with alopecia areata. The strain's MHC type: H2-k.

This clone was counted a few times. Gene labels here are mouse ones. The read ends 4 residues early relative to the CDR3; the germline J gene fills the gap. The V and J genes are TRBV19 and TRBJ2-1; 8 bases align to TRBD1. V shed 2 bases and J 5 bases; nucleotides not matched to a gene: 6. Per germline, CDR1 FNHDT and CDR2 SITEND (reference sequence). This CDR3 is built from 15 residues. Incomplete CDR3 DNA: TGTGCCAGCAGTATCCTGACAGGGGAGGATGCT. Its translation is CASSILTGEDA. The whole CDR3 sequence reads CASSILTGEDAEQFF.

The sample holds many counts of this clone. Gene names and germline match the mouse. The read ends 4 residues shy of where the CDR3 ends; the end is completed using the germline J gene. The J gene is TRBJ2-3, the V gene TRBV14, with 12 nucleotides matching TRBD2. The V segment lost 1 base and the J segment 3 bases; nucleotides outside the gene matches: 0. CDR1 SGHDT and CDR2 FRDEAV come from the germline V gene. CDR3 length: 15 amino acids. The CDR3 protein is CASSFDWGGAETLYF. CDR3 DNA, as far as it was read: TGTGCCAGCAGTTTCGACTGGGGGGGCGCAGAA. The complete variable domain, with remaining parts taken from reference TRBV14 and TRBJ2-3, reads EAGVTQSPRYAVLQEGQAVSFWCDPISGHDTLYWYQQPRDQGPQLLVYFRDEAVIDNSQLPSDRFSAVRPKGTNSTLKIQSAKQGDTATYLCASSFDWGGAETLYFGSGTRLTVL.

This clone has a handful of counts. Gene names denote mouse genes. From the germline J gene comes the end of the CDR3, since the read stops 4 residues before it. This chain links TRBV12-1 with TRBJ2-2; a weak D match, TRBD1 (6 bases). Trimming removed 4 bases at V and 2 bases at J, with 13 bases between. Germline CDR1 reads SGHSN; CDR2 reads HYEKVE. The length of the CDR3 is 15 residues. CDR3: CASSPGTTNTGQLYF. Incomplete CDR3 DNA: TGTGCCAGCTCGCCCGGGACAACCAACACCGGG.

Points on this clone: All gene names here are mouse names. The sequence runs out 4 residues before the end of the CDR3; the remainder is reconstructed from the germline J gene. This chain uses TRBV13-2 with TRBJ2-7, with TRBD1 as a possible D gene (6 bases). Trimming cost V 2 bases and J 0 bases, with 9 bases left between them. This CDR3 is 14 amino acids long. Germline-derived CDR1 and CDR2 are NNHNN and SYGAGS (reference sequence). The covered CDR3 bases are TGTGCCAGCGGTGACGGGACAATCTCCTAT. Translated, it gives CASGDGTISY. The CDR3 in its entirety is CASGDGTISYEQYF.

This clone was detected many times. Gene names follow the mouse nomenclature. The DNA read from the CDR3 is TGCACCTGCAGTGCGGGGACAGGGGGA. Translation gives CTCSAGTGG. The entire CDR3 protein reads CTCSAGTGGEVFF. V is TRBV1 and J is TRBJ1-1, with TRBD1 matching over 11 bases. With the read ending 4 residues before the CDR3 end, the germline J gene is used to fill in that end. Germline V CDR1 and CDR2: NSQYPW, LRSPGD (reference sequence). The CDR3 is 13 residues long. Filled out from reference TRBV1 and TRBJ1-1, the complete variable domain reads VTLLEQNPRWRLVPRGQAVNLRCILKNSQYPWMSWYQQDLQKQLQWLFTLRSPGDKEVKSLPGADYLATRVTDTELRLQVANMSQGRTLYCTCSAGTGGEVFFGKGTRLTVV.

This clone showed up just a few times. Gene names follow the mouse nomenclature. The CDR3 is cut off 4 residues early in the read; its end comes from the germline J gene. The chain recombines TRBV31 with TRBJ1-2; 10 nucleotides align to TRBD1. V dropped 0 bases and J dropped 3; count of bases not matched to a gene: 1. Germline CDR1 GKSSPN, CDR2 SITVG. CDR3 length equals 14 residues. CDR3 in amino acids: CAWSLGQGDSDYTF. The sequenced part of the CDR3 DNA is TGTGCCTGGAGTCTAGGACAGGGGGACTCC.

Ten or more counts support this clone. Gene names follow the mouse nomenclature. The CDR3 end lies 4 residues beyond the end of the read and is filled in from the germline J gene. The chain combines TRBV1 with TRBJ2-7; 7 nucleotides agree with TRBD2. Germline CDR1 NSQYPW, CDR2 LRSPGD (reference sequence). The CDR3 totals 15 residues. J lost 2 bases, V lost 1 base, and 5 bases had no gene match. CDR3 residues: CTCSAGETGTYEQYF. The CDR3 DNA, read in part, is TGCACCTGCAGTGCAGGGGAGACTGGGACCTAT.

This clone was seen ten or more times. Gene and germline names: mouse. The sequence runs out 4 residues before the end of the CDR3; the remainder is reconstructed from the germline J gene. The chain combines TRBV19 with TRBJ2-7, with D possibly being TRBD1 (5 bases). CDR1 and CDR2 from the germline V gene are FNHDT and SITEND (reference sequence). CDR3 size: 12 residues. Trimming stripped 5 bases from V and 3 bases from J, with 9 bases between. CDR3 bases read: TGTGCCAGCAGCTCGACAGACTAT. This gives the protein CASSSTDY. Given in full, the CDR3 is CASSSTDYEQYF.

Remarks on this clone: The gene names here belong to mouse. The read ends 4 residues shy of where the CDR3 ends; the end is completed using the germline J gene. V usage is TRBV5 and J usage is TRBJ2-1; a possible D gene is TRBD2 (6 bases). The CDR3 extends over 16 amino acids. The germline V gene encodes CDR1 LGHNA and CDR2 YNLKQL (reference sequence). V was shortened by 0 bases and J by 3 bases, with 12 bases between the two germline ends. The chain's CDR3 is CASSQDHDWSYAEQFF. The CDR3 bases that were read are TGTGCCAGCAGCCAAGATCACGACTGGAGCTATGCT.

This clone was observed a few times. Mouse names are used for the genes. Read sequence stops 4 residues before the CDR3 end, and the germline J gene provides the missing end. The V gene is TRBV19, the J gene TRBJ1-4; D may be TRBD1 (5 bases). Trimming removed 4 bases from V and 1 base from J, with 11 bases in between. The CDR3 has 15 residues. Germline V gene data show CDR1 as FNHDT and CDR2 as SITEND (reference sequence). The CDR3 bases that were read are TGTGCCAGCAGTTGGGGGAGTAGTTCCAACGAA. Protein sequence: CASSWGSSSNE. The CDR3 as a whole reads CASSWGSSSNERLFF. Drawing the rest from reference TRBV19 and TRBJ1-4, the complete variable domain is GGIITQTPKFLIGQEGQKLTLKCQQNFNHDTMYWYRQDSGKGLRLIYYSITENDLQKGDLSEGYDASREKKSSFSLTVTSAQKNEMAVFLCASSWGSSSNERLFFGHGTKLSVL.

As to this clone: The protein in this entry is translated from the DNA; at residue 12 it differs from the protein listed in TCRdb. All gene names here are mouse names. CDR3 region: CASSQGQGADSPLYF. The sequenced part of the CDR3 DNA is TGTGCCAGCAGCCAAGGTCAGGGGGCAGATTCGCCC. The gene calls are TRBV5 and TRBJ1-6, with 8 bases lining up with TRBD1. The read terminates 3 residues ahead of where the CDR3 ends, so the germline J gene completes it. TRBJ1-6 is annotated as an ORF whose role is uncertain. Trimming removed 1 base from V and 8 bases from J; junction bases left unmatched: 4. CDR3 length: 15 amino acids. Per germline, CDR1 LGHNA and CDR2 YNLKQL (reference sequence).

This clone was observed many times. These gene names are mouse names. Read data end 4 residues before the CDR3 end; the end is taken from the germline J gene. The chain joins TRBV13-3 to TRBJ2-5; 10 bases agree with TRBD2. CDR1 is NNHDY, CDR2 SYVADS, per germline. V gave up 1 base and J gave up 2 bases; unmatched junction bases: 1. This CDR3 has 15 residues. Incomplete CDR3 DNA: TGTGCCAGCAGTGATTCTGGGGGGGCCCAAGAC. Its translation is CASSDSGGAQD. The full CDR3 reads CASSDSGGAQDTQYF.

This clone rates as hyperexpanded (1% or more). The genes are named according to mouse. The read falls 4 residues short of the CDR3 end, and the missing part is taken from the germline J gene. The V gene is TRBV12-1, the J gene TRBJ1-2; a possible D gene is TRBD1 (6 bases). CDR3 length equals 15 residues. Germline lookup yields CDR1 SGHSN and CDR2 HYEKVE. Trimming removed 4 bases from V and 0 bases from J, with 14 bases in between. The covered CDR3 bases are TGTGCCAGCTCACGACCCAGGGGATCAAACTCC. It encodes CASSRPRGSNS. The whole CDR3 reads CASSRPRGSNSDYTF.

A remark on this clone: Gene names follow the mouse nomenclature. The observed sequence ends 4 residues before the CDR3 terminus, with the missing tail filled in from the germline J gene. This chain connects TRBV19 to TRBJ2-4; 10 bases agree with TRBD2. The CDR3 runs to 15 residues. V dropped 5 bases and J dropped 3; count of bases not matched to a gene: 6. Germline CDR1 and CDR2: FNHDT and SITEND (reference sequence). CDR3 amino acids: CASSLPGLGQNTLYF. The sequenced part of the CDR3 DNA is TGTGCCAGCAGCTTACCGGGACTGGGGCAAAAC.

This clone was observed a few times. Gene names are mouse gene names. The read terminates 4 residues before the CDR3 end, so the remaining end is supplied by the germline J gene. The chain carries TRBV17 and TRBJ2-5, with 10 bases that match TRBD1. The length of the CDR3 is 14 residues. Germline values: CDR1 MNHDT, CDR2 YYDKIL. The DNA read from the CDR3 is TGTGCTAGCAGTAGTGGGGACAGGGGTGAC. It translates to CASSSGDRGD. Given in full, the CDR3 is CASSSGDRGDTQYF.

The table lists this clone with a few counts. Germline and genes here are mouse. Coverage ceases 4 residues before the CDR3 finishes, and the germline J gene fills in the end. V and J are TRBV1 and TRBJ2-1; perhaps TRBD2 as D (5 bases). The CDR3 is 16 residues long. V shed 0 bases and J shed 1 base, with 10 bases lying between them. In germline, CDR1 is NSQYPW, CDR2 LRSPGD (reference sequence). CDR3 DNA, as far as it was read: TGCACCTGCAGTGCAGATCAGCTGGGAAACTATGCT. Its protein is CTCSADQLGNYA. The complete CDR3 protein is CTCSADQLGNYAEQFF.

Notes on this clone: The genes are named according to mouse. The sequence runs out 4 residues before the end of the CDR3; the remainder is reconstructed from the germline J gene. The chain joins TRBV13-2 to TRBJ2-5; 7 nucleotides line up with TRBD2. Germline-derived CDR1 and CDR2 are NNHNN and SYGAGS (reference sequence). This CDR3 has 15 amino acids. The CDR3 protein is CASGEPVTGKDTQYF. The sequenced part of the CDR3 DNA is TGTGCCAGCGGTGAACCCGTGACTGGGAAAGAC.

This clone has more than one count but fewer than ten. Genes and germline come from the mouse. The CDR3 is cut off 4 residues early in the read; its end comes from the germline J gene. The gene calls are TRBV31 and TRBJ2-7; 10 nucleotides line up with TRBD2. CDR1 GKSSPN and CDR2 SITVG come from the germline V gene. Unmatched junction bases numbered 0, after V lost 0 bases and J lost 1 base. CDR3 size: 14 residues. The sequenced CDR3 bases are TGTGCCTGGAGTCTGACTGGGGGGTCCTAT. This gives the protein CAWSLTGGSY. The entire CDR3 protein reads CAWSLTGGSYEQYF.